The T cell receptor beta chain under discussion was sequenced for a study of shared clonotypes between healthy human individuals. The CDR3 sequence is 13 residues long. Germline V CDR1 and CDR2: MNHEY, SVGAGI. With 0 bases removed from V and 1 base from J, the gap between germline ends came to 0 bases. On this clone itself: Its matching antigen is unknown.

Notes on the study in general: What limited the represented genetic and exposure-history diversity was the small number of donors. The authors expected sequencing depth to affect clonotype sharing among donors.

Unsorted PBMC DNA was sequenced on ten immunoSEQ deep assay plates. Libraries were prepared by immunoSEQ multiplex PCR; TCRdb keeps only in-frame clonotypes and omits some of them. This table has fewer than 600,000 clones, 75% to 80% appearing once. Genomic DNA for unsorted samples was obtained from about 90 million PBMCs. The sequence was obtained from a woman aged 40 to 50 in good health. Some clones in this sample may be carry-over from other donors' samples. The gene calls are TRBV6-5 and TRBJ2-2, with no clear D. Sequencing used PBMCs. CDR3 amino acids: CASSYSNTGELFF. The CDR3, as DNA: TGTGCCAGCAGTTACTCGAACACCGGGGAGCTGTTTTTT.